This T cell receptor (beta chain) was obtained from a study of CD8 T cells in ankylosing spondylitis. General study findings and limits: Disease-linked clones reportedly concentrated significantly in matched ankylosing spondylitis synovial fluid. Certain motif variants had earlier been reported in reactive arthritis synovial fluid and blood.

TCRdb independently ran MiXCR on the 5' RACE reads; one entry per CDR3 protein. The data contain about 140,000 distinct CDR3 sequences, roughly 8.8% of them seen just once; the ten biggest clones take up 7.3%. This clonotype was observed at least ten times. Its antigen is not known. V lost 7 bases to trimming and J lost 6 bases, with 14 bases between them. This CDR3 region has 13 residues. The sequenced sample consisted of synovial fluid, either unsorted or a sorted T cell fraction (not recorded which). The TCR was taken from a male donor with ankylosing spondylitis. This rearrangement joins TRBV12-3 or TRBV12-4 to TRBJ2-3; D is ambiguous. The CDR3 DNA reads TGTGCCAGCACCCGGGCGCCGGTGGATACGCAGTATTTT. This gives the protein CASTRAPVDTQYF.